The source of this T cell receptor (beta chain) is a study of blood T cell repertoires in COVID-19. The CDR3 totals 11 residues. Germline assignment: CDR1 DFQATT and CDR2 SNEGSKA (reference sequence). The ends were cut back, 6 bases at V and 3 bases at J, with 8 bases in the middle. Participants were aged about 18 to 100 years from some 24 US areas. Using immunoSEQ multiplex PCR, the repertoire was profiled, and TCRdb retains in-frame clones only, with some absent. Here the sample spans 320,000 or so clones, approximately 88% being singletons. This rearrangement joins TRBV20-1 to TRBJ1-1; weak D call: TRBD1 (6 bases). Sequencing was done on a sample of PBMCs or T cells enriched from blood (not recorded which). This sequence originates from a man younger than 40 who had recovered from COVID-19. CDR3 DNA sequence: TGCAGTGCCGGACAGTACACTGAAGCTTTCTTT. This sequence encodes CSAGQYTEAFF.